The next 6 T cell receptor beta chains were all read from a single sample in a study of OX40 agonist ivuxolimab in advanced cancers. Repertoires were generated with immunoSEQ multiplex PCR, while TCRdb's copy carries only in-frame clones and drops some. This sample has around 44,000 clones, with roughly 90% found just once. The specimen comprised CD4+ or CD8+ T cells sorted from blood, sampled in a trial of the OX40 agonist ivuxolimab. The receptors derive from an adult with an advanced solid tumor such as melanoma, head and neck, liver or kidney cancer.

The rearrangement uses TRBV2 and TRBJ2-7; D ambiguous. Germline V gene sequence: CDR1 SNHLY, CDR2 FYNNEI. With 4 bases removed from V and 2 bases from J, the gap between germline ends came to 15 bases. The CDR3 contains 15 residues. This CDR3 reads CASSVSSHGAYEQYF. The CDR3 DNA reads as TGTGCCAGCAGTGTTTCTTCCCACGGCGCCTACGAGCAGTACTTC.

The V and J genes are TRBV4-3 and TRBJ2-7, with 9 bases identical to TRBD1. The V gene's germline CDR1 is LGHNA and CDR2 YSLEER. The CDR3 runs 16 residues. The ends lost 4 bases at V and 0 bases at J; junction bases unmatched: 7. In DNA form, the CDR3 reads TGCGCCAGCAGCCCGGACAGGGGATGGAGCTCCTACGAGCAGTACTTC. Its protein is CASSPDRGWSSYEQYF.

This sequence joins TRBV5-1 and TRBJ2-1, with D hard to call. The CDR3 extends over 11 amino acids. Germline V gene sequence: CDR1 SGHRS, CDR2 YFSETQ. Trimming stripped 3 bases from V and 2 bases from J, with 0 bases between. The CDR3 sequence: CASSSYNEQFF. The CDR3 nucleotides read TGCGCCAGCAGCTCCTACAATGAGCAGTTCTTC.

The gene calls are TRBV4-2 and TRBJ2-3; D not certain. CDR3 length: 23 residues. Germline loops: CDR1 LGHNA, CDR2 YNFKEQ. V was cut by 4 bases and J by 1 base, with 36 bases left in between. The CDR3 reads CASSRPAPKNTTWAWGRTDTQYF. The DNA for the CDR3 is TGTGCCAGCAGCCGTCCCGCCCCGAAAAATACAACTTGGGCCTGGGGTCGCACAGATACGCAGTATTTT.

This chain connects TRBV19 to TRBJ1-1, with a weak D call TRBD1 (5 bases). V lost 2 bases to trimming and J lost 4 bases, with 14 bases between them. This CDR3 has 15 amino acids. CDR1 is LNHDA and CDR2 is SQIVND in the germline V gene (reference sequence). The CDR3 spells CASSILAGRGTEAFF. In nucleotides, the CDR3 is TGTGCCAGTAGTATACTTGCCGGGAGGGGCACTGAAGCTTTCTTT.

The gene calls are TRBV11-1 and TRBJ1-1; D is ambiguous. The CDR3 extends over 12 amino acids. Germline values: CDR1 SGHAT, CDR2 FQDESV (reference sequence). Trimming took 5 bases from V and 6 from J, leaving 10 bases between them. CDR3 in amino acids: CASSQRLSEAFF. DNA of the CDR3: TGTGCCAGCAGCCAGAGGTTATCTGAAGCTTTCTTT.